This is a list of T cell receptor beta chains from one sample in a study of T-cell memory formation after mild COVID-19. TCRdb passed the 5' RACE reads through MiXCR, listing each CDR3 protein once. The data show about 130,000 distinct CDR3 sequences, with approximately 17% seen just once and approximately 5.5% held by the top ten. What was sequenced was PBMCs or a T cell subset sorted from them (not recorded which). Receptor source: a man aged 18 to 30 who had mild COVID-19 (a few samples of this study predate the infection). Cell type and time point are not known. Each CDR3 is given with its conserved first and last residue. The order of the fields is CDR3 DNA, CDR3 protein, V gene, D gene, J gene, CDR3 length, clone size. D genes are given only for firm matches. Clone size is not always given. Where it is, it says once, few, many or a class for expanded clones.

DNA: TGTGCCAGCAGTGACCGGACAGCCTCTGGGGCCAACGTCCTGACTTTC; CDR3: CASSDRTASGANVLTF; V: TRBV12-3/TRBV12-4; D: .; J: TRBJ2-6; length: 16; size: many
DNA: TGTGCCAGCAGCGTGGACGGACGCTCTGGAAACACCATATATTTT; CDR3: CASSVDGRSGNTIYF; V: TRBV12-3/TRBV12-4; D: .; J: TRBJ1-3; length: 15; size: few
DNA: TGTGCCAGCAACCCTAGGGTGGGGGCCTACGAGCAGTACTTC; CDR3: CASNPRVGAYEQYF; V: TRBV7-2; D: .; J: TRBJ2-7; length: 14; size: many
DNA: TGTGCCAGCAGTCTACAACAGACAGGGAACTATGGCTACACCTTC; CDR3: CASSLQQTGNYGYTF; V: TRBV28; D: TRBD1; J: TRBJ1-2; length: 15; size: few
DNA: TGTGCCAGCAGCTTAGACAGAAACACCGGGGAGCTGTTTTTT; CDR3: CASSLDRNTGELFF; V: TRBV7-3; D: .; J: TRBJ2-2; length: 14; size: many
DNA: TGCGCCAGCAGCCAAGAGCATATGAACACTGAAGCTTTCTTT; CDR3: CASSQEHMNTEAFF; V: TRBV4-3; D: .; J: TRBJ1-1; length: 14; size: few
DNA: TGTGCCATCAGCGGAAGGACTGTGAACACTGAAGCTTTCTTT; CDR3: CAISGRTVNTEAFF; V: TRBV10-3; D: .; J: TRBJ1-1; length: 14; size: .
DNA: TGTGCCAGCAGCCAAGATCAGACGGCTCAAGAGACCCAGTACTTC; CDR3: CASSQDQTAQETQYF; V: TRBV3-2; D: .; J: TRBJ2-5; length: 15; size: few
DNA: TGTGCCAGCAGCTTAACAGCCGGACAGGGATCGGGCTACACCTTC; CDR3: CASSLTAGQGSGYTF; V: TRBV7-3; D: TRBD1; J: TRBJ1-2; length: 15; size: once
DNA: TGTGCCAGCAGTGGGACAGGGCGATACGAGCAGTACTTC; CDR3: CASSGTGRYEQYF; V: TRBV12-3/TRBV12-4; D: TRBD1; J: TRBJ2-7; length: 13; size: few
DNA: TGTGCCAGCAGTACTAAGGGGATTTCGACAGATACGCAGTATTTT; CDR3: CASSTKGISTDTQYF; V: TRBV6-2/TRBV6-3; D: .; J: TRBJ2-3; length: 15; size: .
DNA: TGTGCCAGCAGCTTCGACAGGCACACAGATACGCAGTATTTT; CDR3: CASSFDRHTDTQYF; V: TRBV5-4; D: .; J: TRBJ2-3; length: 14; size: .
DNA: TGCAGTGCCCCTAGACAGAGCTCCACAGATACGCAGTATTTT; CDR3: CSAPRQSSTDTQYF; V: TRBV20-1; D: .; J: TRBJ2-3; length: 14; size: many
DNA: TGCGCCAGCAGCCCTTTACAGATACGACAGGTCCTGAGCACAGATACGCAGTATTTT; CDR3: CASSPLQIRQVLSTDTQYF; V: TRBV4-1; D: .; J: TRBJ2-3; length: 19; size: .
DNA: TGTGCCAGCAGACTCCGTGGACCTATAAACACCATATATTTT; CDR3: CASRLRGPINTIYF; V: TRBV12-3/TRBV12-4; D: .; J: TRBJ1-3; length: 14; size: .
DNA: TGTGCCAGCAGCCTCAAAAAAACCGGGACAGGATTGTTGCATAGTACTAATGAAAAACTGTTTTTT; CDR3: CASSLKKTGTGLLHSTNEKLFF; V: TRBV7-2; D: TRBD1; J: TRBJ1-4; length: 22; size: .
DNA: TGCGCCAGCAGCTTGGGGGCTAGTACGATAGATACGCAGTATTTT; CDR3: CASSLGASTIDTQYF; V: TRBV5-1; D: .; J: TRBJ2-3; length: 15; size: few
DNA: TGTGCCAGCAGCGGGTATGGGGCCAACGTCCTGACTTTC; CDR3: CASSGYGANVLTF; V: TRBV7-2; D: .; J: TRBJ2-6; length: 13; size: few
DNA: TGCGCCAGCAGCTCGTCCGGGACAGGGGAGAATACGCAGTATTTT; CDR3: CASSSSGTGENTQYF; V: TRBV5-1; D: TRBD1; J: TRBJ2-3; length: 15; size: .
DNA: TGTGCCAGCACCATGGACGGGGCCAAACGGGGTACCTTC; CDR3: CASTMDGAKRGTF; V: TRBV6-6; D: .; J: TRBJ2-1; length: 13; size: .
DNA: TGTGCCAGCAGCGTTAGCGGGGGGTACAATGAGCAGTTCTTC; CDR3: CASSVSGGYNEQFF; V: TRBV9; D: TRBD2; J: TRBJ2-1; length: 14; size: few
DNA: TGCAGTGCTAGAGGCGGGGTCGACACCGGGGAGCTGTTTTTT; CDR3: CSARGGVDTGELFF; V: TRBV20-1; D: .; J: TRBJ2-2; length: 14; size: .
DNA: TGCGCCAGCAGCTTGGCCGGCGCGGGGGGGCCAGATACGCAGTATTTT; CDR3: CASSLAGAGGPDTQYF; V: TRBV5-1; D: TRBD2; J: TRBJ2-3; length: 16; size: .
DNA: TGTGCCAGCAGCTTGCCGGGGGGCTTGGACCAGTACTTC; CDR3: CASSLPGGLDQYF; V: TRBV7-6; D: .; J: TRBJ2-5; length: 13; size: few
DNA: TGTGCCAGCAGTTTTCCCGGGGAAAAGGATGAGCAGTTCTTC; CDR3: CASSFPGEKDEQFF; V: TRBV12-3/TRBV12-4; D: .; J: TRBJ2-1; length: 14; size: few
DNA: TGTGCCAGCAGCAAGACTAGCGGGGGGCCGCAAGGCCCAGATACGCAGTATTTT; CDR3: CASSKTSGGPQGPDTQYF; V: TRBV21-1; D: .; J: TRBJ2-3; length: 18; size: few
DNA: TGTGCCTGGAGTGTATTGGGGGGAACAGTGCAGTATTTT; CDR3: CAWSVLGGTVQYF; V: TRBV30; D: .; J: TRBJ2-3; length: 13; size: .
DNA: TGCGCCAGCAGATTACGATGGGCGGAAGAGACCCAGTACTTC; CDR3: CASRLRWAEETQYF; V: TRBV5-1; D: .; J: TRBJ2-5; length: 14; size: few
DNA: TGTGCCAGCAGCTTAAGGCTAGGGGGAGGGGAGACCCAGTACTTC; CDR3: CASSLRLGGGETQYF; V: TRBV7-8; D: .; J: TRBJ2-5; length: 15; size: few
DNA: TGTGCCAGCAGCCCGCAAATAGACATGCCTGGGGCCAACGTCCTGACTTTC; CDR3: CASSPQIDMPGANVLTF; V: TRBV7-8; D: .; J: TRBJ2-6; length: 17; size: .
DNA: TGTGCCACCAGCAGACTAGGACCCCTTCGCGGCGAGCAGTACTTC; CDR3: CATSRLGPLRGEQYF; V: TRBV15; D: .; J: TRBJ2-7; length: 15; size: few
DNA: TGTGCCAGCAGTTACTCGATGGACAGGCACACAGATACGCAGTATTTT; CDR3: CASSYSMDRHTDTQYF; V: TRBV6-2/TRBV6-3; D: TRBD1; J: TRBJ2-3; length: 16; size: few
DNA: TGTGCCAGCAGCCAAGTTGGGCTAGCGGGGGGGAACACCGGGGAGCTGTTTTTT; CDR3: CASSQVGLAGGNTGELFF; V: TRBV4-2; D: TRBD2; J: TRBJ2-2; length: 18; size: .
DNA: TGTGCCAGCAGTTTACAGGCGATTAATGAAAAACTGTTTTTT; CDR3: CASSLQAINEKLFF; V: TRBV12-3/TRBV12-4; D: .; J: TRBJ1-4; length: 14; size: .
DNA: TGTGCCAGCAGCCGCGGGGGGGCGGGCCTAGATACGCAGTATTTT; CDR3: CASSRGGAGLDTQYF; V: TRBV12-3/TRBV12-4; D: TRBD2; J: TRBJ2-3; length: 15; size: .
DNA: TGCGCCAGCAGCTTGGTGCCAGCCGCAGATACGCAGTATTTT; CDR3: CASSLVPAADTQYF; V: TRBV5-1; D: .; J: TRBJ2-3; length: 14; size: few
DNA: TGTGCCAGCAGTGTGGGGGGCTCCTACAATGAGCAGTTCTTC; CDR3: CASSVGGSYNEQFF; V: TRBV25-1; D: .; J: TRBJ2-1; length: 14; size: few
DNA: TGCGCCAGCAGCTTGCAGCCCGGGACCGGGGAGACCCAGTACTTC; CDR3: CASSLQPGTGETQYF; V: TRBV5-1; D: .; J: TRBJ2-5; length: 15; size: .
DNA: TGTGCCACCGGACAGGGGGCGGTCGATACGCAGTATTTT; CDR3: CATGQGAVDTQYF; V: TRBV7-8; D: TRBD1; J: TRBJ2-3; length: 13; size: .
DNA: TGTGCCAGCAGACCAAGAGGGGGGGCCGGGGAGCTGTTTTTT; CDR3: CASRPRGGAGELFF; V: TRBV12-3/TRBV12-4; D: .; J: TRBJ2-2; length: 14; size: .
DNA: TGCGCCAGCAGCTTAATAGCGGGGGGCCTACTAAGCACAGATACGCAGTATTTT; CDR3: CASSLIAGGLLSTDTQYF; V: TRBV5-1; D: TRBD2; J: TRBJ2-3; length: 18; size: .
DNA: TGCGCCAGCAGCTTCCTGGGACCAACAATGGAGACCCAGTACTTC; CDR3: CASSFLGPTMETQYF; V: TRBV5-1; D: .; J: TRBJ2-5; length: 15; size: few
DNA: TGTGCCAGCACGGTTGGGAACGGTTGGGAGACCCAGTACTTC; CDR3: CASTVGNGWETQYF; V: TRBV4-2; D: .; J: TRBJ2-5; length: 14; size: .
DNA: TGTGCCAGCAGCACGGGACAGGGCCCCGATACGCAGTATTTT; CDR3: CASSTGQGPDTQYF; V: TRBV11-3; D: TRBD1; J: TRBJ2-3; length: 14; size: .
DNA: TGCGCCAGCAGCTTGGAATCCAGGCCCACAGATACGCAGTATTTT; CDR3: CASSLESRPTDTQYF; V: TRBV5-1; D: .; J: TRBJ2-3; length: 15; size: many
DNA: TGTGCCAGCAGAACCGGGCCCGGACAGTTCTTC; CDR3: CASRTGPGQFF; V: TRBV6-2/TRBV6-3; D: .; J: TRBJ2-1; length: 11; size: few
DNA: TGTGCCATCAGTGGGACCGGCTTCGGAGAGACCCAGTACTTC; CDR3: CAISGTGFGETQYF; V: TRBV10-3; D: .; J: TRBJ2-5; length: 14; size: .
DNA: TGCAGCGTACAGGAGGGGTATTCGGAGACCCAGTACTTC; CDR3: CSVQEGYSETQYF; V: TRBV29-1; D: .; J: TRBJ2-5; length: 13; size: .
DNA: TGTGCCAGCAGCGTAGTTGCAGGGGGCAATGGCTACACCTTC; CDR3: CASSVVAGGNGYTF; V: TRBV9; D: TRBD1; J: TRBJ1-2; length: 14; size: .
DNA: TGCGCCAGCAGTCAAACCACGCCGACACCCCTCCACTTT; CDR3: CASSQTTPTPLHF; V: TRBV23-1; D: .; J: TRBJ1-6; length: 13; size: few
DNA: TGTGCCAGCAGCTTGCGGCTTGGCGCCCTCAGCACAGATACGCAGTATTTT; CDR3: CASSLRLGALSTDTQYF; V: TRBV5-5; D: .; J: TRBJ2-3; length: 17; size: .
DNA: TGCAGTGCTAGGCGGACAGGGTATTTCTACGAGCAGTACTTC; CDR3: CSARRTGYFYEQYF; V: TRBV20-1; D: TRBD1; J: TRBJ2-7; length: 14; size: .
DNA: TGTGCCAGCAGTTTACTGGGCGCGGACTACGAGCAGTACTTC; CDR3: CASSLLGADYEQYF; V: TRBV27; D: .; J: TRBJ2-7; length: 14; size: .
DNA: TGTGCCAGCAGCTTGGAGCCGGGGCGGAAGCAGTTCTTC; CDR3: CASSLEPGRKQFF; V: TRBV11-2; D: .; J: TRBJ2-1; length: 13; size: many
DNA: TGCAGCGCCGGGCAAAAGGAAAAACTGTTTTTT; CDR3: CSAGQKEKLFF; V: TRBV29-1; D: .; J: TRBJ1-4; length: 11; size: few
DNA: TGTGCCAGCCTACCCCTCGGTAGGGCGGGAGAGACCCAGTACTTC; CDR3: CASLPLGRAGETQYF; V: TRBV28; D: .; J: TRBJ2-5; length: 15; size: .
DNA: TGTGCCACCAGTGATTCGGACAGGTGGGAGCAGTTCTTC; CDR3: CATSDSDRWEQFF; V: TRBV24-1; D: TRBD1; J: TRBJ2-1; length: 13; size: .
DNA: TGCGCCAGCAGCTTCGAAACTAGCGGGGGTGAGACCCAGTACTTC; CDR3: CASSFETSGGETQYF; V: TRBV5-1; D: TRBD2; J: TRBJ2-5; length: 15; size: few